This record covers a single T cell receptor (beta chain). This entry belongs to a study of blood T cell repertoires in COVID-19. The CDR3 has 11 amino acids. The ends were cut back, 11 bases at V and 4 bases at J, with 10 bases in the middle. Germline loops: CDR1 KGHDR, CDR2 SFDVKD. This table comes from immunoSEQ multiplex PCR, and its TCRdb copy is limited to in-frame clones, with some not included. The sample lists some 110,000 clones; around nine tenths were seen once. This TCR came from a man aged 45-65 years with COVID-19, enrolled during active disease. The chain uses TRBV24-1 and TRBJ1-1; D gene uncertain. The sequenced sample consisted of peripheral blood. The CDR3 bases are TGTGCCAGTCGGGGAGGCACTGAAGCTTTCTTT. As protein: CASRGGTEAFF.